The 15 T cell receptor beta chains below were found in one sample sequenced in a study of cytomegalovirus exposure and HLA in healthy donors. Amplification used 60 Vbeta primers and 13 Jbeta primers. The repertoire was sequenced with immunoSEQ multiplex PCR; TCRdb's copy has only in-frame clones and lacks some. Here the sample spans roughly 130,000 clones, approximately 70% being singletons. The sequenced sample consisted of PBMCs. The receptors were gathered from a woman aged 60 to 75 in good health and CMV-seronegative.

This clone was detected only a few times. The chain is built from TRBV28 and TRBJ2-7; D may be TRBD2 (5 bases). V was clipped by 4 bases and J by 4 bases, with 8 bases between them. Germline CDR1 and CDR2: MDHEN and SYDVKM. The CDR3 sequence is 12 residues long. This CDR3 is CASSYGSYEQYF. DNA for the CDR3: TGTGCCAGCAGTTATGGGAGTTACGAGCAGTACTTC.

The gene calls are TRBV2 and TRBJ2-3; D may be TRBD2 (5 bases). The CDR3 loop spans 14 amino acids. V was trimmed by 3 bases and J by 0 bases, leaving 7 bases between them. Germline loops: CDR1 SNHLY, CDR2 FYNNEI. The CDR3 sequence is CASSDRTSTDTQYF. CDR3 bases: TGTGCCAGCAGTGATAGGACTAGCACAGATACGCAGTATTTT.

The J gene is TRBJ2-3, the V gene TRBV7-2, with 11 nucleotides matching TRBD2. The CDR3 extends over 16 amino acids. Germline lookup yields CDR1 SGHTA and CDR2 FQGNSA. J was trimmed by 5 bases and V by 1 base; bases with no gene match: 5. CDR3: CASSLDPSGGRDTQYF. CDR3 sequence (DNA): TGTGCCAGCAGCTTAGATCCTAGCGGGGGGAGAGATACGCAGTATTTT.

CDR3 DNA: TGTGCCAGCAGGTCGGCGGCTCAGAGCAATCAGCCCCAGCATTTT. The encoded protein is CASRSAAQSNQPQHF. The rearrangement joins TRBV5-6 to TRBJ1-5; D is uncertain. Germline CDR1 is SGHDT and CDR2 is YYEEEE. V was cut by 5 bases and J by 1 base, with 13 bases left in between. The CDR3 is 15 amino acids.

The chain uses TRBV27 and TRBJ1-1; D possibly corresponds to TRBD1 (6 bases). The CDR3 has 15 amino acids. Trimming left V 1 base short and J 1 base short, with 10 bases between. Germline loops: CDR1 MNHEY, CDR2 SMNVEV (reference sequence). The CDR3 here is CASSLLSGANTEAFF. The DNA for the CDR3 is TGTGCCAGCAGTTTATTGTCAGGGGCGAACACTGAAGCTTTCTTT.

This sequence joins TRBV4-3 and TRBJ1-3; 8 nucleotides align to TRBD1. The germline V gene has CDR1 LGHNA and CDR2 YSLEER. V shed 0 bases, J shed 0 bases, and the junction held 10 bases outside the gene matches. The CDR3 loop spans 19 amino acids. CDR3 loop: CASSQDLPGQGLSGNTIYF. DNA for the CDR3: TGCGCCAGCAGCCAAGATCTCCCAGGACAGGGACTCTCTGGAAACACCATATATTTT.

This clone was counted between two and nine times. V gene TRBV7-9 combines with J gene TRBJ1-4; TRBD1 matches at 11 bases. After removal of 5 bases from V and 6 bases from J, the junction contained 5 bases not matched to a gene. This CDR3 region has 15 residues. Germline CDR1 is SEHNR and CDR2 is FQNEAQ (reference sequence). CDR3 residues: CASSRTGGGDEKLFF. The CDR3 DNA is TGTGCCAGCAGCAGGACAGGGGGCGGGGATGAAAAACTGTTTTTT. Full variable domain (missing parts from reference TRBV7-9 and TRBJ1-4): DTGVSQNPRHKITKRGQNVTFRCDPISEHNRLYWYRQTLGQGPEFLTYFQNEAQLEKSRLLSDRFSAERPKGSFSTLEIQRTEQGDSAMYLCASSRTGGGDEKLFFGSGTQLSVL.

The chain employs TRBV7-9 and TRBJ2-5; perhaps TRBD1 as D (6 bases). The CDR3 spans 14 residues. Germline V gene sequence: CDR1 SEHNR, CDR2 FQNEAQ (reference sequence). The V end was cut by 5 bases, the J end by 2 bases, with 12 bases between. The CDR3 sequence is CASSLRTVQETQYF. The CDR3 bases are TGTGCCAGCAGCCTTCGGACAGTTCAAGAGACCCAGTACTTC. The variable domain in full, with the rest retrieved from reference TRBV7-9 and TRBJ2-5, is DTGVSQNPRHKITKRGQNVTFRCDPISEHNRLYWYRQTLGQGPEFLTYFQNEAQLEKSRLLSDRFSAERPKGSFSTLEIQRTEQGDSAMYLCASSLRTVQETQYFGPGTRLLVL.

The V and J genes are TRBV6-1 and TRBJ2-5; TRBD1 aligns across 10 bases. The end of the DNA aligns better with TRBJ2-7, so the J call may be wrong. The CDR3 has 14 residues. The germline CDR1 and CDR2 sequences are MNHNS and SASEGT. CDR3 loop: CASRRQGASYEQYF. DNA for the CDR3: TGTGCCAGCAGGAGACAGGGGGCCTCCTACGAGCAGTACTTC.

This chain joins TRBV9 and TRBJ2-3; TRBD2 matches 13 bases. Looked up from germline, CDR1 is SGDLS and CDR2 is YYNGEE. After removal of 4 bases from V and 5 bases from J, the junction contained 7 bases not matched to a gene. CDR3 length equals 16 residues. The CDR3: CASSTSGGALGDTQYF. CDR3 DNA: TGTGCCAGCAGCACTAGCGGGGGGGCACTAGGAGATACGCAGTATTTT.

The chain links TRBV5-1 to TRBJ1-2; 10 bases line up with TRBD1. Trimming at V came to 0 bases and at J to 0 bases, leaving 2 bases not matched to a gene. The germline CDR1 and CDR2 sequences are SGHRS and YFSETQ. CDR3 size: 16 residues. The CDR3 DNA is TGCGCCAGCAGCTTGGCCGGGACAGGGGCTAACTATGGCTACACCTTC. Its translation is CASSLAGTGANYGYTF.

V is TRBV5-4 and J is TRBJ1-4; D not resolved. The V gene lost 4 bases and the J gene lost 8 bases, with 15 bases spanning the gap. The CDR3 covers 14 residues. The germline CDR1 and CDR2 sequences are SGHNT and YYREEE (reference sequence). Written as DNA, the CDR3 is TGTGCCAGCAGCCCTCAGCGCAGCGGGGAAAAACTGTTTTTT. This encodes CASSPQRSGEKLFF.

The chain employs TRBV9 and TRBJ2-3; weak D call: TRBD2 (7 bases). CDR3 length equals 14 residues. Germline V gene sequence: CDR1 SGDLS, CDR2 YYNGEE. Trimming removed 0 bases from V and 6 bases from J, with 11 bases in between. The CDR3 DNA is TGTGCCAGCAGCGTAGGGGGGGGGCGGGATACGCAGTATTTT. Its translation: CASSVGGGRDTQYF.

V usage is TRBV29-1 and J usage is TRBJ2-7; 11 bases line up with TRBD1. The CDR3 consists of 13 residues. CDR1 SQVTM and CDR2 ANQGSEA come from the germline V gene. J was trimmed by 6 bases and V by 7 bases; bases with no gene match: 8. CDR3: CSARRTGGVEQYF. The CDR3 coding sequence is TGCAGCGCCCGCCGGACAGGGGGCGTCGAGCAGTACTTC.

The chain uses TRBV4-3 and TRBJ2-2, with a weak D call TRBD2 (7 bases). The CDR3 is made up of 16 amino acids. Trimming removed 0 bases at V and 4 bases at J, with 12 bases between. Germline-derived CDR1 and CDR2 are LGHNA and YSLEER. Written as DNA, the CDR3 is TGCGCCAGCAGCCAAGACGGGGGGCGGACCACCGGGGAGCTGTTTTTT. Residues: CASSQDGGRTTGELFF.